Listed here is a single T cell receptor (beta chain). CDR3 length equals 15 residues. V lost 3 bases to trimming and J lost 4 bases; unmatched junction nucleotides: 4. Germline values: CDR1 LNHDA, CDR2 SQIVND (reference sequence). Repertoires were generated with immunoSEQ multiplex PCR, while TCRdb's copy carries only in-frame clones and drops some. The top ten clones hold about 0.95% of a sample with roughly 250,000 clones, about 87% of them seen once. The entry originates in a study of blood T cell repertoires in COVID-19. Those designated as exposed participants met a COVID-19 case within 2 weeks before study entry.

The sequence derives from a man aged 50 to 59 who had been exposed to COVID-19. This chain connects TRBV19 to TRBJ2-1; 9 nucleotides match TRBD1. The sequencing sample was made of PBMCs or T cells enriched from blood (not recorded which). CDR3 sequence (DNA): TGTGCCAGTAGTATCGGGACAGGGAAATACAATGAGCAGTTCTTC. This sequence encodes CASSIGTGKYNEQFF.